This TCR beta chain was retrieved from a study of blood T cell repertoires in COVID-19. Whole-study context: Acute-phase and convalescent COVID-19 samples originated in the United States, Italy and Spain. PBMCs, B-cell-depleted T cells, or T cells provided the cDNA or gDNA that made up the material.

This CDR3 is 15 amino acids long. Trimming left V 0 bases short and J 10 bases short, with 16 bases between. Germline CDR1 and CDR2: SSHAT and FNYEAQ (reference sequence). This clone was observed once. Sequencing was performed with immunoSEQ multiplex PCR; in TCRdb, only in-frame clones are kept and a portion is missing. This table holds about 310,000 clones, over 80% found once. The TCR was taken from a woman between 18 and 29 years old who had recovered from COVID-19. The sample was PBMCs or T cells enriched from blood (not recorded which). This chain connects TRBV7-7 to TRBJ2-1; D is perhaps TRBD1 (6 bases). CDR3 sequence (DNA): TGTGCCAGCAGCTTAGCGGGGGCCGATTTGAGGGAGCAGTTCTTC. It encodes CASSLAGADLREQFF.